This record looks at one T cell receptor beta chain sequence and its context. Its antigen is not known. A read error may produce the germline difference seen at one junction end. The germline CDR1 and CDR2 sequences are SEHNR and FQNEAQ (reference sequence). The CDR3 spans 15 residues. The sample comes from a study of cytomegalovirus exposure and HLA in healthy donors. Whole-study findings and limits: When a later analysis compared HLA-associated TCR beta chains with equally common others, the HLA-associated chains turned out to be more clonally expanded and to have lower generation probabilities. Researchers counted around 150 TCR beta chains as cytomegalovirus-associated.

PCR involved 60 Vbeta and 13 Jbeta primers. Libraries were prepared by immunoSEQ multiplex PCR; TCRdb keeps only in-frame clonotypes and omits some of them. The sample holds roughly 140,000 clones; about 85% are singletons and the top ten take more than 2%. Sequencing was carried out using PBMCs. V and J are TRBV7-9 and TRBJ2-1; D is perhaps TRBD2 (5 bases). This clonotype originated in a young woman in good health and CMV-seronegative. The CDR3 loop is CSSGPLEIGHNEQFF. Here the CDR3 DNA reads TGTTCCAGCGGCCCTTTGGAGATCGGCCACAATGAGCAGTTCTTC.